Listed below are T cell receptor beta chains from one sample, sequenced in a study of blood T cell repertoires in COVID-19. Profiled with immunoSEQ multiplex PCR; TCRdb holds only in-frame clones, not every one. The repertoire holds around 150,000 clones, with roughly 80% as singletons. The sample was peripheral blood. Receptors originate from a man aged 60-69 years who had recovered from COVID-19. Each CDR3 is given with its conserved first and last residue. Each record gives: D gene, V gene, J gene, clone size, CDR3 DNA, CDR3 protein. D genes are given only for firm matches. Clone size is not always given. Where it is, it says once, few, many or a class for expanded clones.

>TRBD2|TRBV24-1|TRBJ2-3|.
TGTGCCACCAGTGGATGGGGGGGGGAAGATACGCAGTATTTT
CATSGWGGEDTQYF
>TRBD1|TRBV9|TRBJ1-1|few
TGTGCCAGCAGCGGCCCAGGGGGAATGAACACTGAAGCTTTCTTT
CASSGPGGMNTEAFF
>TRBD2|TRBV6-2/TRBV6-3|TRBJ2-1|.
TGTGCCAGCAGCGGACTAGCGGCCAATGAGCAGTTCTTC
CASSGLAANEQFF
>TRBD1|TRBV10-3|TRBJ2-3|.
TGTGCCATCAGCCGGGACAGGGGGCGCGGTGGCGGTAAAACTAGCACAGATACGCAGTATTTT
CAISRDRGRGGGKTSTDTQYF
>TRBD1|TRBV6-5|TRBJ1-5|.
TGTGCCAGCAGTATTCCTCAGGGGGTGGATCAGCCCCAGCATTTT
CASSIPQGVDQPQHF
>.|TRBV4-3|TRBJ1-6|.
TGCGCCAGCAGCCAAGTCGGGACAAATTCACCCCTCCACTTT
CASSQVGTNSPLHF
>.|TRBV29-1|TRBJ2-7|.
TGCAGCGTAGGGACACCGCGGTTGGACGAGCAGTACTTC
CSVGTPRLDEQYF
>TRBD1|TRBV2|TRBJ1-6|.
TGTGCCAGCAAATCCGGGACAGGGAGCTCCTATAATTCACCCCTCCACTTT
CASKSGTGSSYNSPLHF
>.|TRBV7-2|TRBJ1-1|.
TGTGCCAGCAGCTTTGAATTAGGACAAACAAGCTTT
CASSFELGQTSF
>TRBD1|TRBV7-9|TRBJ1-2|.
TGTGCCAGCAGCCGAAACAGGGGAGGTGATGGCTACACCTTC
CASSRNRGGDGYTF
>TRBD2|TRBV6-5|TRBJ2-7|.
TGTGCCAGCAGTTACGGGGCGGGAGGGCCAGACGAGCAGTACTTC
CASSYGAGGPDEQYF
>TRBD1|TRBV28|TRBJ2-2|once
TGTGCCAGCAGCCACGGGACAGGGGGATTGGGTACCGGGGAGCTGTTTTTT
CASSHGTGGLGTGELFF